These 5 T cell receptor beta chains share one sample of origin, sequenced in a study of T-cell reconstitution after alpha-beta-depleted transplantation in children. Study-level points and caveats: A year had passed since transplant, and T-cell counts and diversity by then came mostly from newly produced T cells.

Unique molecular identifiers tagged the TCRbeta library. In TCRdb, the PCR reads were re-called with MiXCR into one record per CDR3 protein. The sample yields 250,000 to 300,000 distinct CDR3 sequences, around 7.1% seen once. These TCRs' antigens remain unknown. The sequencing here drew on peripheral blood, taken 360 days after TCRalphabeta/CD19-depleted stem cell transplant. All receptors come from a female patient between 2 and 15 years old who had a stem cell transplant for Fanconi anemia, so the T cells may come from the graft donor.

This clonotype was seen many times. This rearrangement joins TRBV20-1 to TRBJ1-2; D ambiguous. The CDR3 totals 12 residues. Trimming shortened V by 6 bases and J by 1 base, and 9 bases separated the two germline ends. The V gene's germline CDR1 is DFQATT and CDR2 SNEGSKA (reference sequence). CDR3 residues: CSAAAYNYGYTF. CDR3 nucleotide sequence: TGCAGTGCCGCGGCCTATAACTATGGCTACACCTTC.

The chain recombines TRBV7-3 with TRBJ2-1, with 9 bases fitting TRBD2. The CDR3 is 15 amino acids. Germline V lookup: CDR1 SGHTA, CDR2 FQGTGA. Trimming cost V 3 bases and J 6 bases; bases outside gene matches: 6. The CDR3 DNA reads TGTGCCAGCAGCTTCGCGGGGGGGCTTGGCAATGAGCAGTTCTTC. Amino acids: CASSFAGGLGNEQFF. The full variable domain, with the rest looked up from reference TRBV7-3 and TRBJ2-1, is GAGVSQTPSNKVTEKGKYVELRCDPISGHTALYWYRQSLGQGPEFLIYFQGTGAADDSGLPNDRFFAVRPEGSVSTLKIQRTERGDSAVYLCASSFAGGLGNEQFFGPGTRLTVL.

This clonotype has a count of ten or more. The CDR3 is CSARDPGHGQPQHF. The CDR3, as DNA: TGCAGTGCTAGAGATCCAGGGCACGGTCAGCCCCAGCATTTT. The chain employs TRBV20-1 and TRBJ1-5, with D possibly TRBD1 on 5 matching bases. Trimming removed 0 bases at V and 6 bases at J, with 12 bases between. The CDR3 is 14 residues long. Per the germline V gene, CDR1 is DFQATT and CDR2 is SNEGSKA (reference sequence).

The sample holds many counts of this clonotype. J is TRBJ1-1 and V is TRBV11-1; D unclear. This CDR3 region has 13 residues. Germline V lookup: CDR1 SGHAT, CDR2 FQDESV (reference sequence). V lost 2 bases and J lost 6, with 10 bases in between. CDR3 amino acids: CASSLKLLAEAFF. CDR3 DNA: TGTGCCAGCAGCTTAAAACTGCTCGCTGAAGCTTTCTTT.

This clonotype was counted many times. The J gene is TRBJ2-7, the V gene TRBV5-1; TRBD1 agrees at 8 bases. After removal of 6 bases from V and 3 bases from J, the junction contained 11 bases not matched to a gene. This CDR3 comprises 15 residues. CDR1 and CDR2 from the germline V gene are SGHRS and YFSETQ. CDR3 in amino acids: CASNTGQERNYEQYF. The CDR3 nucleotides are TGCGCCAGCAATACGGGACAGGAGAGGAACTACGAGCAGTACTTC.